This T cell receptor beta chain was recorded in a study of T cell repertoires in cytomegalovirus infection. For the study at large: Public TCR beta signatures indicated both CMV infection and matching HLA type.

MiXCR, applied by TCRdb to the reads, yields one record per CDR3 protein. The table lists about 460,000 distinct CDR3 sequences, 10% to 12% of them singletons. CDR3 length equals 13 residues. The trim removed 6 bases at V and 10 bases at J, leaving 9 bases unmatched. Per germline, CDR1 SGHDN and CDR2 FVKESK. Notes on the study in general: Predominance within the ex vivo response was attributable to HLA-C-restricted CMV-specific TCR beta clonotypes. Summed frequency of shared TCR beta families picked out CMV carriers who also had the relevant HLA.

This clonotype came up many times. Its specificity is unknown. The TCR was taken from a human donor in good health (CMV status not recorded). Some clones in this sample may be carry-over from other donors' samples. The sample was PBMCs. The chain is built from TRBV14 and TRBJ2-3, with 8 bases identical to TRBD2. In nucleotides, the CDR3 is TGTGCCAGCAGTCACGGGAGGGGAAGGCCGCAGTATTTT. Translating it yields CASSHGRGRPQYF.